What follows are 25 T cell receptor beta chains derived from one specimen sequenced in a study of technical replicates of blood from a few donors. TCRdb keeps only in-frame clones here, not all; method: immunoSEQ multiplex PCR. The repertoire includes around 84,000 clones, about 98% of them detected once, and approximately 0.14% sits in the top ten. The source material was T cells isolated from PBMCs. These receptors originate from a human donor in good health.

The chain couples TRBV29-1 to TRBJ2-7; D is possibly TRBD2 (7 bases). Trimming took off 7 bases at V and 2 bases at J, with 15 bases between the two ends. Per the germline V gene, CDR1 is SQVTM and CDR2 is ANQGSEA. The CDR3 runs 13 residues. CDR3 DNA sequence: TGCAGCGCCAAAGGGGGGGGAGCCTACGAGCAGTACTTC. Amino acid sequence: CSAKGGGAYEQYF.

The V call is TRBV29-1, the J call TRBJ1-2; D is perhaps TRBD1 (6 bases). Trimming cost V 6 bases and J 7 bases, with 15 bases left between them. The V gene's germline CDR1 is SQVTM and CDR2 ANQGSEA. The CDR3 sequence is 12 residues long. Here the CDR3 DNA reads TGCAGCGTCCGACAGGACGTGATTGGCTACACCTTC. This codes for CSVRQDVIGYTF.

In DNA, the CDR3 is TGTGCCAGCAGTTCTATCGGGACAGGGTCCCGCTACGAGCAGTACTTC. Translating gives CASSSIGTGSRYEQYF. The chain employs TRBV28 and TRBJ2-7, with TRBD1 matching over 9 bases. CDR1 and CDR2 (germline): MDHEN, SYDVKM. The ends lost 4 bases at V and 3 bases at J; junction bases unmatched: 10. This CDR3 contains 16 residues.

The V call is TRBV5-4, the J call TRBJ1-2, with 7 bases matching TRBD1. V lost 3 bases and J lost 6; bases outside the gene matches: 11. The CDR3 loop spans 15 amino acids. Germline V gives CDR1 SGHNT, CDR2 YYREEE (reference sequence). CDR3 nucleotide sequence: TGTGCCAGCAGCTCTGCACTAGGGGGCTCAAATGGCTACACCTTC. Its protein product is CASSSALGGSNGYTF.

J is TRBJ2-3 and V is TRBV4-1; no clear D. This CDR3 spans 14 amino acids. V dropped 3 bases and J dropped 0 bases, with 7 bases sitting between them. The germline CDR1 and CDR2 sequences are MGHRA and YSYEKL. The CDR3 DNA is TGCGCCAGCAGCCATCCCCCTAGCACAGATACGCAGTATTTT. It is translated as CASSHPPSTDTQYF.

For the CDR3, the DNA is TGTGCCAGCAGTGACTGGAGACAGGTTGGTGGAAACACCATATATTTT. Translation: CASSDWRQVGGNTIYF. This chain links TRBV6-1 with TRBJ1-3; possible D gene TRBD1, 6 bases. This CDR3 is 16 amino acids long. Germline values: CDR1 MNHNS, CDR2 SASEGT. V dropped 3 bases and J dropped 3 bases, with 15 bases sitting between them.

This chain uses TRBV4-2 with TRBJ1-3; D unresolved. Trimming shortened V by 0 bases and J by 0 bases, and 6 bases separated the two germline ends. CDR1 and CDR2 from the germline V gene are LGHNA and YNFKEQ. The CDR3 spans 15 residues. In DNA, the CDR3 is TGTGCCAGCAGCCAAGAAACTAACTCTGGAAACACCATATATTTT. Its protein is CASSQETNSGNTIYF.

This chain joins TRBV2 and TRBJ2-7, with 10 nucleotides matching TRBD2. CDR3 length equals 17 residues. Germline assignment: CDR1 SNHLY and CDR2 FYNNEI. V dropped 6 bases and J dropped 0; count of bases not matched to a gene: 11. The CDR3 loop is CASRAEGPSGSSYEQYF. The CDR3 DNA reads as TGTGCCAGCAGAGCGGAAGGCCCTAGCGGGAGCTCCTACGAGCAGTACTTC. Drawing the rest from reference TRBV2 and TRBJ2-7, the complete variable domain is EPEVTQTPSHQVTQMGQEVILRCVPISNHLYFYWYRQILGQKVEFLVSFYNNEISEKSEIFDDQFSVERPDGSNFTLKIRSTKLEDSAMYFCASRAEGPSGSSYEQYFGPGTRLTVT.

The chain employs TRBV10-2 and TRBJ2-1; 7 positions agree with TRBD2. CDR1 WSHSY and CDR2 SAAADI come from the germline V gene. The CDR3 has 16 residues. The V segment lost 3 bases and the J segment 2 bases; nucleotides outside the gene matches: 7. In nucleotides, the CDR3 is TGCGCCAGCAGTGATTTGGGGCGGGAGACCTACAATGAGCAGTTCTTC. As protein: CASSDLGRETYNEQFF.

The chain carries TRBV6-6 and TRBJ2-3, with TRBD1 as a possible D gene (7 bases). This CDR3 comprises 14 residues. Germline values: CDR1 MNHNY, CDR2 SVGAGI (reference sequence). V lost 2 bases and J lost 5, with 11 bases in between. CDR3 nucleotide sequence: TGTGCCAGCAGTTACACGCAGGGGGGAGATACGCAGTATTTT. As protein: CASSYTQGGDTQYF.

The chain recombines TRBV11-1 with TRBJ2-5; TRBD1 is a possible D gene (5 bases). CDR3 length: 13 residues. The germline V gene has CDR1 SGHAT and CDR2 FQDESV (reference sequence). Between the trimmed V and J ends, which lost 3 bases and 3 bases, there was a span of 8 bases. In DNA, the CDR3 is TGTGCCAGCAGCTTGCCGGACAAAGAGACCCAGTACTTC. It is translated as CASSLPDKETQYF.

The chain is built from TRBV29-1 and TRBJ1-2; the D gene is possibly TRBD1 (5 bases). Germline V gene data show CDR1 as SQVTM and CDR2 as ANQGSEA. The length of the CDR3 is 14 residues. V was pared by 1 base and J by 1 base, with 10 bases between. CDR3 bases: TGCAGCGTTGAAGGCGGGGGACTTAACTATGGCTACACCTTC. Protein: CSVEGGGLNYGYTF.

This sequence joins TRBV6-4 and TRBJ2-3; D is perhaps TRBD2 (5 bases). This CDR3 is built from 15 residues. Germline V CDR1 and CDR2: MRHNA, SNTAGT. The V end lost 4 bases, the J end lost 4 bases, and 15 bases lay between the germline ends. The CDR3 nucleotides are TGTGCCAGCAGTGTTACTAGTCATGGAGCAGATACGCAGTATTTT. Translating it yields CASSVTSHGADTQYF.

The chain carries TRBV10-1 and TRBJ2-3, with unresolved D. The CDR3 has 14 residues. Germline lookup yields CDR1 WNHNN and CDR2 SYGVQD (reference sequence). Trimming took off 3 bases at V and 2 bases at J, with 9 bases between the two ends. CDR3 loop: CASSEEVYTDTQYF. The CDR3 region has the DNA TGCGCCAGCAGTGAAGAGGTCTACACAGATACGCAGTATTTT.

As regards this clone: The same CDR3 can be traced to other DNA sequences in this sample. The CDR3 here is CASSQGQGDYEQYF. The CDR3, as DNA: TGCGCCAGCAGCCAAGGGCAGGGGGACTACGAGCAGTACTTC. J is TRBJ2-7 and V is TRBV4-1; TRBD1 matches 7 bases. Germline V gene lookup returns CDR1 MGHRA and CDR2 YSYEKL. The CDR3 loop spans 14 amino acids. V trimming: 1 base; J trimming: 3 bases; junction bases outside the gene matches: 3.

The V call is TRBV11-2, the J call TRBJ2-1; D is undetermined. Trimming pared 5 bases from V and 8 bases from J, leaving 10 bases between. Germline V gene sequence: CDR1 SGHAT, CDR2 FQNNGV. This CDR3 has 12 amino acids. CDR3 in DNA: TGTGCCAGCAGCATACGACGGGATGAGCAGTTCTTC. This codes for CASSIRRDEQFF.

This chain links TRBV28 with TRBJ2-1; D is uncertain. The CDR3 contains 15 residues. From germline, CDR1 is MDHEN and CDR2 SYDVKM. The V and J ends lost 3 bases and 6 bases respectively, with 15 bases between them. As DNA, the CDR3 is TGTGCCAGCAGTTTTCAAGCTTTTTCTAGCAATGAGCAGTTCTTC. Encoded protein: CASSFQAFSSNEQFF.

This rearrangement joins TRBV10-1 to TRBJ2-7; tentative D call: TRBD1 (5 bases). V was shortened by 4 bases and J by 1 base, with 11 bases between the two germline ends. The germline gives CDR1 WNHNN, CDR2 SYGVQD (reference sequence). The CDR3 is 14 residues long. The CDR3: CASSGTQGSYEQYF. As DNA, the CDR3 is TGCGCCAGCAGTGGCACCCAGGGTTCCTACGAGCAGTACTTC.

This rearrangement joins TRBV2 to TRBJ2-5, with unresolved D. Deletions cut 1 base from V and 7 bases from J, with 7 bases between. Germline CDR1 reads SNHLY; CDR2 reads FYNNEI. The CDR3 contains 12 residues. CDR3 sequence reads: CASSEGRRTQYF. The CDR3 region has the DNA TGTGCCAGCAGTGAAGGTCGGAGGACCCAGTACTTC.

The V and J genes are TRBV11-2 and TRBJ1-6, with D uncertain. V lost 1 base, J lost 9 bases, and 10 bases lay in between. The CDR3 is made up of 14 amino acids. Germline V gene lookup returns CDR1 SGHAT and CDR2 FQNNGV. The CDR3 coding sequence is TGTGCCAGCAGCTTAGCAGGATTGAGTTCACCCCTCCACTTT. Protein product: CASSLAGLSSPLHF.

The genes are TRBV19 and TRBJ2-3; 7 bases match TRBD1. This CDR3 is 15 amino acids long. Unmatched junction bases numbered 10, after V lost 8 bases and J lost 2 bases. Per the germline V gene, CDR1 is LNHDA and CDR2 is SQIVND (reference sequence). CDR3 amino acids: CASHRGRSITDTQYF. The CDR3 bases are TGTGCCAGTCACAGGGGCCGGTCCATCACAGATACGCAGTATTTT.

The chain employs TRBV10-2 and TRBJ1-1; D may be TRBD1 (6 bases). The V gene lost 8 bases and the J gene lost 1 base, with 17 bases spanning the gap. CDR1 is WSHSY and CDR2 is SAAADI in the germline V gene. CDR3 size: 15 residues. CDR3 amino acids: CASGFWTDPNTEAFF. The CDR3 DNA reads TGCGCCAGCGGTTTCTGGACAGACCCGAACACTGAAGCTTTCTTT.

This clone was detected only once. This chain joins TRBV6-5 and TRBJ2-5, with 7 bases matching TRBD2. V shed 6 bases, J shed 5 bases, and the junction held 12 bases outside the gene matches. The CDR3 length is 15 residues. CDR1 MNHEY and CDR2 SVGAGI come from the germline V gene. Here the CDR3 DNA reads TGTGCCAGCAGGTCGCCCATAGCGGGCCCCGAGACCCAGTACTTC. It is translated as CASRSPIAGPETQYF.

This chain joins TRBV5-1 and TRBJ2-7; 8 bases fit TRBD2. Germline V lookup: CDR1 SGHRS, CDR2 YFSETQ. The CDR3 contains 14 residues. With V trimmed by 4 bases and J by 5 bases, 8 bases remained unmatched. The CDR3 here is CASSRLGGVDEQYF. As DNA, the CDR3 is TGCGCCAGCAGCCGCCTCGGGGGGGTTGACGAGCAGTACTTC.

The chain employs TRBV5-1 and TRBJ2-5; D gene unclear. The CDR3 has 14 residues. The V and J ends lost 3 bases and 1 base respectively, with 10 bases between them. From germline, CDR1 is SGHRS and CDR2 YFSETQ. CDR3 in DNA: TGCGCCAGCAGCTCCACTTCTAGCCAAGAGACCCAGTACTTC. It specifies CASSSTSSQETQYF.